The entry that follows covers one T cell receptor (beta chain) sequence. CDR1 MRHNA and CDR2 SNTAGT come from the germline V gene. Trimming pared 2 bases from V and 2 bases from J, leaving 12 bases between. The CDR3 runs 16 residues. The data stem from a study of T cell responses to AZD1222 COVID-19 vaccine. Generated by immunoSEQ multiplex PCR, the TCRdb table keeps only in-frame clones and is missing some. The table shows under 200,000 clones, with roughly 94% occurring only once. Specimen: peripheral blood, collected 28 days after the second AZD1222 dose. V and J are TRBV6-4 and TRBJ2-2, with D perhaps matching TRBD2 (7 bases). This TCR derives from an adult who received the AZD1222 COVID-19 vaccine. The chain's CDR3 is CASSDQGGGNTGELFF. The CDR3 DNA follows: TGTGCCAGCAGTGACCAAGGCGGGGGCAACACCGGGGAGCTGTTTTTT.